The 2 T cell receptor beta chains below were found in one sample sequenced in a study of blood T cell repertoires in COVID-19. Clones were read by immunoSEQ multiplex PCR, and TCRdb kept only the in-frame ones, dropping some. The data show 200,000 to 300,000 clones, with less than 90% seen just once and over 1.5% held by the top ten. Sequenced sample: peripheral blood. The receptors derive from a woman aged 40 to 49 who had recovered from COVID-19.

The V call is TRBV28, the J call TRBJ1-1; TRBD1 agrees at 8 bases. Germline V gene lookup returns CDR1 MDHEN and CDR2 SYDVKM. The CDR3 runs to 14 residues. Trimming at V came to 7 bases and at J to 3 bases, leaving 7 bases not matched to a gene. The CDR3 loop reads CASNEDRADTEAFF. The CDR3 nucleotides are TGTGCCAGCAATGAGGACAGGGCTGACACTGAAGCTTTCTTT.

CDR3 coding DNA: TGTGCCAGCAGCTTAGGCAGCCAAGAGACCCAGTACTTC. It codes for CASSLGSQETQYF. This rearrangement joins TRBV7-9 to TRBJ2-5; D ambiguous. Trimming stripped 1 base from V and 1 base from J, with 4 bases between. The CDR3 runs 13 residues. CDR1 is SEHNR and CDR2 is FQNEAQ in the germline V gene (reference sequence).